A selection of T cell receptor beta chains follows, all from one sample in a study of T cells in Graves' hyperthyroidism and ophthalmopathy. TCRdb re-called the multiplex PCR reads with MiXCR, one entry per CDR3 protein. The sample gives around 540,000 distinct CDR3 sequences, 15% to 20% of which show up once; around 32% is in the top ten. The specimen was blood. These receptors all stem from a woman aged 25 to 45 with Graves' ophthalmopathy. Each CDR3 is given with its conserved first and last residue. A D gene is named only where the DNA matches it firmly. Clone sizes are given selectively: once, few, many, or a class where the clone is expanded.

v_gene: TRBV27
d_gene: TRBD2
abundance: -
len: 17
j_gene: TRBJ2-2
CDR3nt: TGTGCCAGCTCGGGACTAGCGGGAGGGCCTGACACCGGGGAGCTGTTTTTT
CDR3aa: CASSGLAGGPDTGELFF

v_gene: TRBV28
d_gene: TRBD2
abundance: few
len: 18
j_gene: TRBJ2-1
CDR3nt: TGTGCCAGCAGTTCCGGGACTAGCGGGGAGAGGTTAGTAAATGAGCAGTTCTTC
CDR3aa: CASSSGTSGERLVNEQFF

v_gene: TRBV28
d_gene: TRBD1
abundance: -
len: 13
j_gene: TRBJ1-5
CDR3nt: TGTGCCAGCAGAGGGACAGGCAATCAGCCCCAGCATTTT
CDR3aa: CASRGTGNQPQHF

v_gene: TRBV7-9
d_gene: -
abundance: -
len: 15
j_gene: TRBJ1-1
CDR3nt: TGTGCCAGCAGCTTAGTGGCGGGGGGCCAAATTGAAGCTTTCTTT
CDR3aa: CASSLVAGGQIEAFF

v_gene: TRBV5-5
d_gene: -
abundance: few
len: 15
j_gene: TRBJ1-3
CDR3nt: TGTGCCAGCAGCTGGACCGTCAACTCTGGAAACACCATATATTTT
CDR3aa: CASSWTVNSGNTIYF

v_gene: TRBV9
d_gene: -
abundance: few
len: 15
j_gene: TRBJ1-5
CDR3nt: TGTGCCAGCAGCCCTAGAATCGCAGGGCATCAGCCCCGGCATTTT
CDR3aa: CASSPRIAGHQPRHF

v_gene: TRBV11-2
d_gene: TRBD2
abundance: many
len: 15
j_gene: TRBJ2-1
CDR3nt: TGTGCCAGCAGCTTCGGCCTAGCGGGCGCCAATGAGCAGTTCTTC
CDR3aa: CASSFGLAGANEQFF

v_gene: TRBV12-3/TRBV12-4
d_gene: -
abundance: -
len: 13
j_gene: TRBJ2-7
CDR3nt: TGTGCCAGCAGTTCCGCGACTGGACAGAAGCAGTACTTC
CDR3aa: CASSSATGQKQYF

v_gene: TRBV10-3
d_gene: TRBD2
abundance: -
len: 17
j_gene: TRBJ2-3
CDR3nt: TGTGCCATCAGTGGCCCTGGACTAGCGGGAGGAGAAGATACGCAGTATTTT
CDR3aa: CAISGPGLAGGEDTQYF

v_gene: TRBV28
d_gene: -
abundance: -
len: 16
j_gene: TRBJ2-3
CDR3nt: TGTGCCAGCAGTTCGGTTAGGGGGAGCTCCACAGATACGCAGTATTTT
CDR3aa: CASSSVRGSSTDTQYF

v_gene: TRBV6-2/TRBV6-3
d_gene: TRBD2
abundance: -
len: 16
j_gene: TRBJ2-1
CDR3nt: TGTGCCAGCAGTTACTCGGCTAGCGGGAGTCGGAATGAGCAGTTCTTC
CDR3aa: CASSYSASGSRNEQFF

v_gene: TRBV3-1
d_gene: TRBD1
abundance: -
len: 16
j_gene: TRBJ1-2
CDR3nt: TGTGCCAGCAGCCAATTGGGCAGGGGGCGGAAGTATGGCTACACCTTC
CDR3aa: CASSQLGRGRKYGYTF

v_gene: TRBV4-2
d_gene: -
abundance: -
len: 15
j_gene: TRBJ2-7
CDR3nt: TGTGCCAGCAGCCAAGATTTTGGCGACGACCTTGAGAAGTACTTC
CDR3aa: CASSQDFGDDLEKYF

v_gene: TRBV3-1
d_gene: -
abundance: many
len: 15
j_gene: TRBJ2-1
CDR3nt: TGTGCCAGCAGCCCGAACCCTAACTCCTACAATGAGCAGTTCTTC
CDR3aa: CASSPNPNSYNEQFF

v_gene: TRBV25-1
d_gene: TRBD1
abundance: few
len: 14
j_gene: TRBJ2-1
CDR3nt: TGTGCCAGCAGATCCGGGACAGGGAGCGATGAGCAGTTCTTC
CDR3aa: CASRSGTGSDEQFF

v_gene: TRBV24-1
d_gene: TRBD2
abundance: -
len: 17
j_gene: TRBJ2-1
CDR3nt: TGTGCCACCAGTGATGCGTTAGCGGGAGGAAATTACAATGAGCAGTTCTTC
CDR3aa: CATSDALAGGNYNEQFF

v_gene: TRBV6-2/TRBV6-3
d_gene: TRBD1
abundance: -
len: 14
j_gene: TRBJ2-2
CDR3nt: TGTGCCAGCAAGGCAGGGGGGAACACCGGGGAGCTGTTTTTT
CDR3aa: CASKAGGNTGELFF

v_gene: TRBV11-3
d_gene: TRBD1
abundance: many
len: 16
j_gene: TRBJ2-1
CDR3nt: TGTGCCAGCGACGACCTGGTAGGACAGGGGAACAATGAGCAGTTCTTC
CDR3aa: CASDDLVGQGNNEQFF

v_gene: TRBV27
d_gene: -
abundance: -
len: 11
j_gene: TRBJ1-1
CDR3nt: TGTGCCAGCAAAGGCGGGATTGAAGCTTTCTTT
CDR3aa: CASKGGIEAFF

v_gene: TRBV11-2
d_gene: -
abundance: many
len: 15
j_gene: TRBJ2-1
CDR3nt: TGTGCCAGCAGCCCCCCGGTTGGGGGCTACAATGAGCAGTTCTTC
CDR3aa: CASSPPVGGYNEQFF

v_gene: TRBV28
d_gene: TRBD1
abundance: -
len: 15
j_gene: TRBJ1-1
CDR3nt: TGTGCCAGCAGTTCCAGACAGGGGGCGCCGCCTGAAGCTTTCTTT
CDR3aa: CASSSRQGAPPEAFF

v_gene: TRBV6-1
d_gene: TRBD1
abundance: -
len: 17
j_gene: TRBJ1-1
CDR3nt: TGTGCCAGCAGTGAGCCAACCAACAGGGGCCGGAACACTGAAGCTTTCTTT
CDR3aa: CASSEPTNRGRNTEAFF

v_gene: TRBV20-1
d_gene: TRBD2
abundance: many
len: 15
j_gene: TRBJ2-3
CDR3nt: TGCAGTGCTGTCGGACTAGGCGAGAATACAGATACGCAGTATTTT
CDR3aa: CSAVGLGENTDTQYF

v_gene: TRBV7-6
d_gene: TRBD2
abundance: few
len: 15
j_gene: TRBJ2-1
CDR3nt: TGTGCCAGCAGCCGACTAGCGGGACCTGACAATGAGCAGTTCTTC
CDR3aa: CASSRLAGPDNEQFF

v_gene: TRBV27
d_gene: TRBD1
abundance: once
len: 15
j_gene: TRBJ2-1
CDR3nt: TGTGCCAGCAGTTTCACGGGGACAGGAATGGGAGAGCAGTTCTTC
CDR3aa: CASSFTGTGMGEQFF

v_gene: TRBV9
d_gene: -
abundance: -
len: 14
j_gene: TRBJ2-6
CDR3nt: TGTGCCAGCAGCGCAGGGACTGGGGCCAACGTCCTGACTTTC
CDR3aa: CASSAGTGANVLTF

v_gene: TRBV6-1
d_gene: TRBD1
abundance: few
len: 15
j_gene: TRBJ1-6
CDR3nt: TGTGCCAGCAGCCGCGGACAGGGGAATAATTCACCCCTCCACTTT
CDR3aa: CASSRGQGNNSPLHF

v_gene: TRBV3-1
d_gene: -
abundance: many
len: 16
j_gene: TRBJ1-5
CDR3nt: TGTGCCAGCAGCCTGGGAGTAGGGGGAAGCAATCAGCCCCAGCATTTT
CDR3aa: CASSLGVGGSNQPQHF

v_gene: TRBV20-1
d_gene: -
abundance: many
len: 15
j_gene: TRBJ2-7
CDR3nt: TGCAGTGCTACCGACCGGGTCCTCAGCTCCTACGAGCAGTACTTC
CDR3aa: CSATDRVLSSYEQYF

v_gene: TRBV3-1
d_gene: TRBD1
abundance: many
len: 17
j_gene: TRBJ2-1
CDR3nt: TGTGCCAGCAGCCAAGATGTTCTATCGACAGGGGACAATGAGCAGTTCTTC
CDR3aa: CASSQDVLSTGDNEQFF

v_gene: TRBV20-1
d_gene: TRBD1
abundance: many
len: 13
j_gene: TRBJ2-3
CDR3nt: TGCAGTGCCAGGGACAGGGTGAAAGATACGCAGTATTTT
CDR3aa: CSARDRVKDTQYF

v_gene: TRBV19
d_gene: -
abundance: -
len: 14
j_gene: TRBJ2-1
CDR3nt: TGTGCCAGTACCGCAGCCTATAAAAACAATGAGCAGTTCTTC
CDR3aa: CASTAAYKNNEQFF

v_gene: TRBV12-3/TRBV12-4
d_gene: TRBD1
abundance: once
len: 15
j_gene: TRBJ1-1
CDR3nt: TGTGCCAGCAGTTTTGCAGGGGGCCGGGACACTGAAGCTTTCTTT
CDR3aa: CASSFAGGRDTEAFF

v_gene: TRBV20-1
d_gene: -
abundance: many
len: 15
j_gene: TRBJ1-5
CDR3nt: TGCAGTGCTAGAGACGGTGGCAGGCTCAATCAGCCCCAGCATTTT
CDR3aa: CSARDGGRLNQPQHF

v_gene: TRBV19
d_gene: -
abundance: -
len: 12
j_gene: TRBJ2-1
CDR3nt: TGTGCCAGTAGTGACGACCTTAATGAGCAGTTCTTC
CDR3aa: CASSDDLNEQFF

v_gene: TRBV20-1
d_gene: TRBD2
abundance: many
len: 15
j_gene: TRBJ2-7
CDR3nt: TGCAGTGCTAGGGCGGGAGGGCCGCTCCCCTACGAGCAGTACTTC
CDR3aa: CSARAGGPLPYEQYF

v_gene: TRBV9
d_gene: -
abundance: many
len: 16
j_gene: TRBJ1-4
CDR3nt: TGTGCCAGCAGCGTAGAAGGACACGCAACTAATGAAAAACTGTTTTTT
CDR3aa: CASSVEGHATNEKLFF

v_gene: TRBV11-2
d_gene: -
abundance: many
len: 16
j_gene: TRBJ2-1
CDR3nt: TGTGCCAGCAGCTTAACGGAAGTTACTTTATACAATGAGCAGTTCTTC
CDR3aa: CASSLTEVTLYNEQFF

v_gene: TRBV29-1
d_gene: TRBD1
abundance: many
len: 16
j_gene: TRBJ2-7
CDR3nt: TGCAGCGCCACATCAGGGACAGGGAAAAGTGCGGATGAGCAGTACTTC
CDR3aa: CSATSGTGKSADEQYF

v_gene: TRBV14
d_gene: -
abundance: -
len: 17
j_gene: TRBJ1-6
CDR3nt: TGTGCCAGCAGCCTCAAGAATCCGGTACGGGCCATGTCGCCCCTCCACTTT
CDR3aa: CASSLKNPVRAMSPLHF

v_gene: TRBV27
d_gene: TRBD1
abundance: many
len: 18
j_gene: TRBJ1-5
CDR3nt: TGTGCCAGCAGTTCCTATAGACAGGGGCCGGTATTAGTTCAGCCCCAGCATTTT
CDR3aa: CASSSYRQGPVLVQPQHF

v_gene: TRBV5-6
d_gene: -
abundance: few
len: 15
j_gene: TRBJ2-7
CDR3nt: TGTGCCAGCAGCTTAACCGGGACGCGACTTTACGAGCAGTACTTC
CDR3aa: CASSLTGTRLYEQYF